This T cell receptor beta chain was captured in a study of molecular identifiers for immune sequencing clone quantification. The naive CD8 libraries originated from between roughly 19,000 and 1,000,000 sorted cells and drew on 10%, 30% or 50% RNA. Trimming stripped 3 bases from V and 15 bases from J, with 12 bases between. From germline, CDR1 is MNHNS and CDR2 SASEGT. The CDR3 is made up of 11 amino acids. TCRdb reanalysed the PCR reads using MiXCR and keeps one entry per CDR3 protein. The table includes about 86,000 distinct CDR3 sequences, roughly 23% detected once. This clonotype turned up a few times.

Specimen: naive CD8+ T cells from blood, with Jurkat cell RNA spiked in. The subset was: FACS-sorted CD8+CD4-CCR7+CD45RA+ naive T cells. The chain employs TRBV6-1 and TRBJ2-4, with D possibly being TRBD1 (6 bases). The clonotype was recovered from a human donor in good health. Some libraries in this study had Jurkat cell RNA spiked in. The CDR3 DNA follows: TGTGCCAGCAGTGATGGGGGCCTGGGGTACTTC. It encodes CASSDGGLGYF.